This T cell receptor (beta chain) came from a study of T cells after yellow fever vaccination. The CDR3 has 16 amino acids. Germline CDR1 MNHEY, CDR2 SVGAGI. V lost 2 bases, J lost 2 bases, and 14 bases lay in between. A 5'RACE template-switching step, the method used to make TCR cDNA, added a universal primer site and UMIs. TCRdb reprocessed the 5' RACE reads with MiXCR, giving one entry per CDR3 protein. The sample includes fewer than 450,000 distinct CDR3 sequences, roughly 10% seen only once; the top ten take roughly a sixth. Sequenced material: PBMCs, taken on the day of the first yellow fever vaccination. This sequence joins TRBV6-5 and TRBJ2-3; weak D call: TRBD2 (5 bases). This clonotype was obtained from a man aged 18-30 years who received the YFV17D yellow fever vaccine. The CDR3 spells CASSYTTMGDTDTQYF. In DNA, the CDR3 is TGTGCCAGCAGTTACACCACAATGGGAGACACAGATACGCAGTATTTT.